This T cell receptor beta chain was sequenced in a study of T cells expressing NK-cell markers. Study information: The authors derived TCR beta repertoires from sorted CD3+CD56+NKG2C+, CD3+CD56+NKG2C- and CD3+CD56-NKG2C+ T cells. Just one sequenced donor of eight was HCMV-seronegative, while seven were seropositive. Study-level findings and limits: Several donors' CD3+CD56-NKG2C+ cells were dominated by the same clonotypes.

This clonotype is classed as medium-sized by frequency. Its antigen is unknown. The CDR3 length is 13 residues. The germline V gene has CDR1 KGHDR and CDR2 SFDVKD. 5'RACE template switching with UMIs produced the TCR beta cDNA. TCRdb derives one entry per CDR3 protein from the 5' RACE reads, leaving out DNA. The sample totals 150,000 to 180,000 distinct CDR3 sequences. The sequence came from a woman aged 50 to 60 in good health. The chain is built from TRBV24-1 and TRBJ2-7; the TCRdb call, TRBD2, lacks DNA for checking. Sequenced sample: blood T cells: a sorted CD56 or NKG2C T cell subset, CD4+ or CD8+ T cells, or bulk PBMC T cells (not recorded which). The CDR3: CATSEAGTYEQYF.